The clone carrying this T cell receptor (beta chain) was recorded at least ten times. TCRdb ran MiXCR on the PCR reads. The sample lists 25,000 to 30,000 clones, roughly 17% occurring once. These data belong to a study of metastatic and nonmetastatic thyroid tumors. Study summary: Peripheral blood and tumor or nodule samples from malignant and benign thyroid patients were compared.

The CDR3 sequence is 17 residues long. The germline V gene encodes CDR1 SGHAT and CDR2 FQNNGV. Losses at the gene ends were 0 bases for V and 4 bases for J; bases not matched to a gene: 7. Patients underwent thyroid surgery, and none had received any treatment before it. The TCR comes from a female donor with papillary thyroid cancer or a benign thyroid nodule (not recorded which). Some clones in this sample may be carry-over from other donors' samples. Source material: blood. The chain is built from TRBV11-2 and TRBJ1-4; 8 bases match TRBD1. The CDR3 spells CASSLDLGQGFNEKLFF. The CDR3 nucleotides are TGTGCCAGCAGCTTAGATCTCGGACAGGGCTTTAATGAAAAACTGTTTTTT.